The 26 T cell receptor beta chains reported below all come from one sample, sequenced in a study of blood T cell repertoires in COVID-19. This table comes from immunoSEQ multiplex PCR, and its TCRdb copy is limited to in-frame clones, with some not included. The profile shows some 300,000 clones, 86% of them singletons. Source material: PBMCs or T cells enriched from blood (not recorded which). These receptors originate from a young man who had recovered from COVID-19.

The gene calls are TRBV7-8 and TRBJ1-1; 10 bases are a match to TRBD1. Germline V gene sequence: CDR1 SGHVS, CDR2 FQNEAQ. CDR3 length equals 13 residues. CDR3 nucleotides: TGTGGCGGGACAGGGGATTTGGACACTGAAGCTTTCTTT. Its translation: CGGTGDLDTEAFF. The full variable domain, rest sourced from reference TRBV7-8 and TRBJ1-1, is GAGVSQSPRYKVAKRGQDVALRCDPISGHVSLFWYQQALGQGPEFLTYFQNEAQLDKSGLPSDRFFAERPEGSVSTLKIQRTQQEDSAVYLCGGTGDLDTEAFFGQGTRLTVV.

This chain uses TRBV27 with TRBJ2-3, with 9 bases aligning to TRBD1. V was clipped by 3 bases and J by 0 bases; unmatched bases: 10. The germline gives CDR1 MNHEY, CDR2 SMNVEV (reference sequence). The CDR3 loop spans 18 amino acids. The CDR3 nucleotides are TGTGCCAGCAGTTTTTTCCTCTCGACAGGGGGGAGCACAGATACGCAGTATTTT. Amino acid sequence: CASSFFLSTGGSTDTQYF.

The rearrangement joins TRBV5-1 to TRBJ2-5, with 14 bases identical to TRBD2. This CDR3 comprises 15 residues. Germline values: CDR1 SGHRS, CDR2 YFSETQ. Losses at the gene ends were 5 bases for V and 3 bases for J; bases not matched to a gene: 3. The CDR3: CASRGLAGAEETQYF. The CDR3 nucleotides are TGCGCCAGCAGGGGACTAGCGGGAGCGGAAGAGACCCAGTACTTC.

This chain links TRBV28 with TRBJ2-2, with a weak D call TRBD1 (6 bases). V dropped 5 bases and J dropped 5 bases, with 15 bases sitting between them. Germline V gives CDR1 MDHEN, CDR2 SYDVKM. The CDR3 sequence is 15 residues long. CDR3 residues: CASSVTGYRTGELFF. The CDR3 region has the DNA TGTGCCAGCAGTGTCACAGGGTATCGGACCGGGGAGCTGTTTTTT.

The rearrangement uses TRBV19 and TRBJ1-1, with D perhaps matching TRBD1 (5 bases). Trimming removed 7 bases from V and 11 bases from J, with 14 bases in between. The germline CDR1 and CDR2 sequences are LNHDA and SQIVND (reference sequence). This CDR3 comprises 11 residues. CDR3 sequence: CASTLGATAFF. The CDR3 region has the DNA TGTGCCAGTACTCTTGGGGCGACGGCTTTCTTT.

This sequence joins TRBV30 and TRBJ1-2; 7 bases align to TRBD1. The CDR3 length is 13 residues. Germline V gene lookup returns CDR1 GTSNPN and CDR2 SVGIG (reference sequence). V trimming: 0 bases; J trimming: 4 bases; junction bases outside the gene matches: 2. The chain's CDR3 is CAWSVGQSYGYTF. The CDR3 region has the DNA TGTGCCTGGAGTGTGGGACAGAGCTATGGCTACACCTTC. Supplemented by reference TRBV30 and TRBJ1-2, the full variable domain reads SQTIHQWPATLVQPVGSPLSLECTVEGTSNPNLYWYRQAAGRGLQLLFYSVGIGQISSEVPQNLSASRPQDRQFILSSKKLLLSDSGFYLCAWSVGQSYGYTFGSGTRLTVV.

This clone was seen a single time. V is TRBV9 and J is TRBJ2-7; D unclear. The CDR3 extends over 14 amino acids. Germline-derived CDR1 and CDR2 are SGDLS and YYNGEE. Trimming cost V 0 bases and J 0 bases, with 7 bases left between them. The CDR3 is CASSVGGDSYEQYF. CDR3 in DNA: TGTGCCAGCAGCGTAGGCGGCGACTCCTACGAGCAGTACTTC.

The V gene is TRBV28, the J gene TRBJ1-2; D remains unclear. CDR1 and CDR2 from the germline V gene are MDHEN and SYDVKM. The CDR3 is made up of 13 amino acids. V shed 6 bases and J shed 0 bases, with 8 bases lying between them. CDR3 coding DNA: TGTGCCAGCAGCATCAGTGCTAACTATGGCTACACCTTC. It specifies CASSISANYGYTF.

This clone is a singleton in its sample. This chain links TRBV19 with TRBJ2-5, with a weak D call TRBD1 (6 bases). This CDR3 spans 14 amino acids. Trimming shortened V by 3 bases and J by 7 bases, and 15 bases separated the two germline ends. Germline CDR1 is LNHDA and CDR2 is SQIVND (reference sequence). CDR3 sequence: CASSIPGQSWTQYF. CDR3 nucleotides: TGTGCCAGTAGTATTCCCGGACAGTCTTGGACCCAGTACTTC.

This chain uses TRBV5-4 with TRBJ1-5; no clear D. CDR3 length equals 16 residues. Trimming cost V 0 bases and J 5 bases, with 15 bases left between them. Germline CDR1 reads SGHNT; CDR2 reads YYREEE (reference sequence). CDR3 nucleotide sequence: TGTGCCAGCAGCTTGGGGGGTGTGCGGGGTGATCAGCCCCAGCATTTT. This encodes CASSLGGVRGDQPQHF.

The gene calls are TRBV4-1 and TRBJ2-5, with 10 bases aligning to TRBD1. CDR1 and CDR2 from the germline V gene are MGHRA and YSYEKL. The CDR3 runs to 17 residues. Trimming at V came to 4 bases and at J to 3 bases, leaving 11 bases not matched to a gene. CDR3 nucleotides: TGCGCCAGCAGCCCCTCCTGGGCGGGACAGGGGAAAGAGACCCAGTACTTC. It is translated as CASSPSWAGQGKETQYF.

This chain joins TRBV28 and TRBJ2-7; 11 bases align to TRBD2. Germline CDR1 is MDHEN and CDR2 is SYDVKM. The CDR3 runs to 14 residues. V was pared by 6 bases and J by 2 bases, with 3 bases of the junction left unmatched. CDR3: CASSSLAGAYEQYF. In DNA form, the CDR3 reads TGTGCCAGCAGCTCACTAGCGGGAGCCTACGAGCAGTACTTC. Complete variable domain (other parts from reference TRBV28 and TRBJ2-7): DVKVTQSSRYLVKRTGEKVFLECVQDMDHENMFWYRQDPGLGLRLIYFSYDVKMKEKGDIPEGYSVSREKKERFSLILESASTNQTSMYLCASSSLAGAYEQYFGPGTRLTVT.

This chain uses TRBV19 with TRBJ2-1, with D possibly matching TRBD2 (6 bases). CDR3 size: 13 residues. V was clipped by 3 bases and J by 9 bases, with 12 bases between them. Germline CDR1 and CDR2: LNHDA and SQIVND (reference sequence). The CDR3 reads CASSILEGPEQFF. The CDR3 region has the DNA TGTGCCAGTAGTATTTTGGAGGGACCTGAGCAGTTCTTC.

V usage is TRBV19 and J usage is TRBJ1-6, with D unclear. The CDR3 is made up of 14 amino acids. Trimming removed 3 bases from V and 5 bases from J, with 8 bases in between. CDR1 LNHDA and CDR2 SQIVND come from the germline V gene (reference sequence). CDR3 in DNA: TGTGCCAGTAGTATCACGGGAGATAATTCACCCCTCCACTTT. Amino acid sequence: CASSITGDNSPLHF.

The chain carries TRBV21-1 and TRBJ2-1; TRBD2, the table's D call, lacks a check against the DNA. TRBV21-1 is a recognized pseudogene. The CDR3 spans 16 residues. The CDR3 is CASSKWTSGGHNEQFF. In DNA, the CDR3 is TGTGCCAGCAGCAAGTGGACTAGCGGGGGTCACAATGAGCAGTTCTTC.

CDR3 sequence: CATRTMGAGGPVETQYF. The CDR3 coding sequence is TGTGCCACCCGAACCATGGGAGCGGGGGGCCCGGTGGAGACCCAGTACTTC. The rearrangement uses TRBV13 and TRBJ2-5; TRBD2 agrees at 9 bases. After removal of 10 bases from V and 5 bases from J, the junction contained 20 bases not matched to a gene. CDR3 length: 17 amino acids. CDR1 is PRHDT, CDR2 FYEKMQ, per germline (reference sequence).

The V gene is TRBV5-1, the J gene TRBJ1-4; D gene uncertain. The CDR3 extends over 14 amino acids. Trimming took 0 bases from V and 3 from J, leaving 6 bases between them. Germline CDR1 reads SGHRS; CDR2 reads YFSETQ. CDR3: CASSLALANEKLFF. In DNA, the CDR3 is TGCGCCAGCAGCTTGGCCCTAGCTAATGAAAAACTGTTTTTT.

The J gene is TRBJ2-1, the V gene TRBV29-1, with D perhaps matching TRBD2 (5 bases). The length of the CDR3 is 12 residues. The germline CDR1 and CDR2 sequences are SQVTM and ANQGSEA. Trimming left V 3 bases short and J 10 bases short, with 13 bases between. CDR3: CSVEPASGEQFF. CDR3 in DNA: TGCAGCGTTGAGCCCGCCTCGGGAGAGCAGTTCTTC.

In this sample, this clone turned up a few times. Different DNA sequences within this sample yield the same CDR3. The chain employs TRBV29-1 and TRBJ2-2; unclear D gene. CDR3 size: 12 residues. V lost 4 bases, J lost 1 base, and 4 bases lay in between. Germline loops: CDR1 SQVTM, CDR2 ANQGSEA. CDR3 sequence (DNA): TGCAGCGTTGGGCAGAACACCGGGGAGCTGTTTTTT. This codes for CSVGQNTGELFF.

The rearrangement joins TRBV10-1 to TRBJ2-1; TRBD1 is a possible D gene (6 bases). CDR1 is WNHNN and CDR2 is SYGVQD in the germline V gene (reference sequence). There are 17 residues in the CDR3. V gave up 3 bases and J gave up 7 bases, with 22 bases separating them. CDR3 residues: CASSDPKGTRTGNEQFF. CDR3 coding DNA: TGCGCCAGCAGTGACCCGAAGGGGACAAGGACGGGGAATGAGCAGTTCTTC.

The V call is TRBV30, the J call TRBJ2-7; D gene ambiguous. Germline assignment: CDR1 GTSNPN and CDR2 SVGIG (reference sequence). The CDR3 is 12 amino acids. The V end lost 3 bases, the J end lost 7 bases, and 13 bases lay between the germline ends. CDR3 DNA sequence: TGTGCCTGGAGCGGTCCTTTAAGAGAGCAGTACTTC. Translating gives CAWSGPLREQYF.

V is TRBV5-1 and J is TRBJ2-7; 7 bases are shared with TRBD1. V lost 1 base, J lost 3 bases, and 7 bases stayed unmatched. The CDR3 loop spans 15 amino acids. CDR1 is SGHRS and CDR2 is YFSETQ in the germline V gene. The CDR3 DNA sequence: TGCGCCAGCAGCTTGACCCGACAGGGCGGCTACGAGCAGTACTTC. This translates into CASSLTRQGGYEQYF.

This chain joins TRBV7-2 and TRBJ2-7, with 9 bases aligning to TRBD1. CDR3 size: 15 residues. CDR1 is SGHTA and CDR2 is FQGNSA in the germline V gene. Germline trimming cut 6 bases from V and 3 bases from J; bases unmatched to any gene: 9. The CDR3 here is CASRFTGGLHYEQYF. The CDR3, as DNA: TGTGCCAGCAGGTTTACAGGGGGCCTTCACTACGAGCAGTACTTC.

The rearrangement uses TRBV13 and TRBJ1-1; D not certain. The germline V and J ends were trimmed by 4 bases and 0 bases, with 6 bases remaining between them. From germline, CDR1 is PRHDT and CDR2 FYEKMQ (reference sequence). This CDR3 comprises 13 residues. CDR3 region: CASSSDMNTEAFF. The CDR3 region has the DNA TGTGCCAGCAGCTCCGACATGAACACTGAAGCTTTCTTT. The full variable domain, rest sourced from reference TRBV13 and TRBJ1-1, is AAGVIQSPRHLIKEKRETATLKCYPIPRHDTVYWYQQGPGQDPQFLISFYEKMQSDKGSIPDRFSAQQFSDYHSELNMSSLELGDSALYFCASSSDMNTEAFFGQGTRLTVV.

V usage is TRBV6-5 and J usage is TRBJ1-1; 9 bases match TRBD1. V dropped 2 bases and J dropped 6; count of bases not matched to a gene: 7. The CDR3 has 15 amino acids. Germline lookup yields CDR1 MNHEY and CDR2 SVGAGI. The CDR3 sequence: CASSYGHRGLAEAFF. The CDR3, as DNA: TGTGCCAGCAGTTACGGGCACAGGGGGCTAGCTGAAGCTTTCTTT.

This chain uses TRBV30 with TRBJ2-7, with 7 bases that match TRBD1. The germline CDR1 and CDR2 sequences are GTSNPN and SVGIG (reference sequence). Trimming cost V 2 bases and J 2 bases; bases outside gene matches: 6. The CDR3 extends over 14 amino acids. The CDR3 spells CAWSTNRGPYEQYF. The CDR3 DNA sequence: TGTGCCTGGAGTACAAACAGGGGCCCCTACGAGCAGTACTTC.